Here is one T cell receptor beta chain with its context. The same CDR3 arises from other DNA sequences in this sample as well. This sample is drawn from a study of blood T cell repertoires in COVID-19. Method: immunoSEQ multiplex PCR; TCRdb's copy keeps in-frame clones and lacks some. The sample records around 160,000 clones, roughly 84% being singletons. The V gene end was trimmed by 1 base and the J gene end by 4 bases; junction bases not matched to a gene: 0. The CDR3 is 13 amino acids. Germline V gene data show CDR1 as SGHRS and CDR2 as YFSETQ. Those designated as exposed participants met a COVID-19 case within 2 weeks before study entry.

Sequencing was done on a sample of PBMCs or T cells enriched from blood (not recorded which). The source is a woman aged 45 to 65 who had been exposed to COVID-19. The chain combines TRBV5-1 with TRBJ1-1; 8 bases map to TRBD1. The CDR3 sequence: CASSLTGGTEAFF. CDR3 sequence (DNA): TGCGCCAGCAGCTTGACAGGGGGCACTGAAGCTTTCTTT.